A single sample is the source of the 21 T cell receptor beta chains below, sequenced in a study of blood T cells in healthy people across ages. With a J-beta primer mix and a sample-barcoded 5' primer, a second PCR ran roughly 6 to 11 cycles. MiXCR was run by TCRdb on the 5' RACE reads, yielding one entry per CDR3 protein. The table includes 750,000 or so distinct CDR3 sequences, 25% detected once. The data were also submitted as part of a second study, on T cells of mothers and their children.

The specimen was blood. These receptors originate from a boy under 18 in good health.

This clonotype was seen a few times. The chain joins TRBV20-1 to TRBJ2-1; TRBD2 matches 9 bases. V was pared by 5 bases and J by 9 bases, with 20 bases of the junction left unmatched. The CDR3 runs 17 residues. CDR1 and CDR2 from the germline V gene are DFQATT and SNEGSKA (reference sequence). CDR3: CSARGLATTSPPLEQFF. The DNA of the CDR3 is TGCAGTGCTCGCGGACTAGCGACAACCTCTCCCCCACTTGAGCAGTTCTTC.

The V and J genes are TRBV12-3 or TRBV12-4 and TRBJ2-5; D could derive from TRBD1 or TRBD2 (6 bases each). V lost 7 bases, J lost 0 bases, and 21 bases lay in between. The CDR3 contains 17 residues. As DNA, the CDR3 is TGTGCCAGCACCCTAGGGACTGCTCAGGGGTACCAAGAGACCCAGTACTTC. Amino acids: CASTLGTAQGYQETQYF.

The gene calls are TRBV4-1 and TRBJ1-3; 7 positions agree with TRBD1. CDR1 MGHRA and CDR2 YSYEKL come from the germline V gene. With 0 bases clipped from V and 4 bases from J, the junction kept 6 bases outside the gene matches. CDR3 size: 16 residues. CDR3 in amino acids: CASSQDLGQQGNTIYF. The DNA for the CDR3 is TGCGCCAGCAGCCAAGATCTGGGACAGCAAGGAAACACCATATATTTT.

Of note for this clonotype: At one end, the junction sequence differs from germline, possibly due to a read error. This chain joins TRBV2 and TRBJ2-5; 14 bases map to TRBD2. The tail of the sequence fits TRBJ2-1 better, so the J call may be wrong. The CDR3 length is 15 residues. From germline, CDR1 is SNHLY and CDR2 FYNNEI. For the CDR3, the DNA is TGTGCCGGCAGTGGGACTAGCGGGAGAGTCGGTGAGCAGTTCTTC. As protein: CAGSGTSGRVGEQFF.

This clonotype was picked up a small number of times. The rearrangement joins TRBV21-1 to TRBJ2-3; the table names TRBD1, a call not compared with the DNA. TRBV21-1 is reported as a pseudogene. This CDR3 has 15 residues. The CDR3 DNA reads TGTGCCAGCAGCAAAGACGAGGGGAGCACAGATACGCAGTATTTT. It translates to CASSKDEGSTDTQYF.

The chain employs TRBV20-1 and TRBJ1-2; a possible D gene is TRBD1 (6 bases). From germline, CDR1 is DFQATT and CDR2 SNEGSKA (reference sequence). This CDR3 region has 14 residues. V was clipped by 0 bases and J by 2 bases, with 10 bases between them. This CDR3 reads CSARETRGNYGYTF. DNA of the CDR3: TGCAGTGCTAGAGAAACCAGGGGAAACTATGGCTACACCTTC.

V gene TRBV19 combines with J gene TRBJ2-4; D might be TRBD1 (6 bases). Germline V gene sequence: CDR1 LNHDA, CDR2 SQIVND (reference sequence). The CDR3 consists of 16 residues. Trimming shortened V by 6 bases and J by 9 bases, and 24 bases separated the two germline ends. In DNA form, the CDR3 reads TGTGCCAGTAGCACAACAGGGTCGGGGATAAGCGGCATTCAGTACTTC. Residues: CASSTTGSGISGIQYF.

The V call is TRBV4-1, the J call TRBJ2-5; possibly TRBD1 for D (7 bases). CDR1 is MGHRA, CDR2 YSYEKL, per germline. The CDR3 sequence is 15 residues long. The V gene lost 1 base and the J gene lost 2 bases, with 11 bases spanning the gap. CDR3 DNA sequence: TGCGCCAGCAGCCAAGGGACAGGACTACAAGAGACCCAGTACTTC. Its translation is CASSQGTGLQETQYF.

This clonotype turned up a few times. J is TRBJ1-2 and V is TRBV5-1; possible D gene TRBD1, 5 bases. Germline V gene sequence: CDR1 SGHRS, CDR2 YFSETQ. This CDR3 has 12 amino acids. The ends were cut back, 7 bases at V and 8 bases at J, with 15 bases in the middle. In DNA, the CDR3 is TGCGCCAGCGTGGGGGAGGCTGGGGGCTACACCTTC. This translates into CASVGEAGGYTF.

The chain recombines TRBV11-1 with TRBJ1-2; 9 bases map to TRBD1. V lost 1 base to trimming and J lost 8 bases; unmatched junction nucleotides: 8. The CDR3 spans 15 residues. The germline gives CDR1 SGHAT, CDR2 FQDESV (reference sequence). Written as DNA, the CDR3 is TGTGCCAGCAGCTTAGGAGGACAGGGGAAAAGAGGCTACACCTTC. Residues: CASSLGGQGKRGYTF.

CDR3 loop: CSVEEDRLGSGNTIYF. In DNA form, the CDR3 reads TGCAGCGTTGAAGAGGACAGGCTAGGCTCTGGAAACACCATATATTTT. This chain connects TRBV29-1 to TRBJ1-3, with 7 bases that match TRBD1. CDR3 length equals 16 residues. Germline V gene sequence: CDR1 SQVTM, CDR2 ANQGSEA. Losses at the gene ends were 0 bases for V and 0 bases for J; bases not matched to a gene: 5.

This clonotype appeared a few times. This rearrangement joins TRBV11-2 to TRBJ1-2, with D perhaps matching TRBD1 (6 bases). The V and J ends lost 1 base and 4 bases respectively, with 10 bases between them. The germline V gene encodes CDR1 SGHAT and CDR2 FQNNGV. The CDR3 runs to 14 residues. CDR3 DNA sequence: TGTGCCAGCAGCTTAGGGACAGAGAGCTATGGCTACACCTTC. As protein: CASSLGTESYGYTF.

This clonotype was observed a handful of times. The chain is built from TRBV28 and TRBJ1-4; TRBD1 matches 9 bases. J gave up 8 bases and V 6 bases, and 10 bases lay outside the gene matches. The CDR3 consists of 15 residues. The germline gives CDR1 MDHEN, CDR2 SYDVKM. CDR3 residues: CASSRARDREEKLFF. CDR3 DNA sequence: TGTGCCAGCAGCCGGGCCCGGGACAGGGAGGAAAAACTGTTTTTT.

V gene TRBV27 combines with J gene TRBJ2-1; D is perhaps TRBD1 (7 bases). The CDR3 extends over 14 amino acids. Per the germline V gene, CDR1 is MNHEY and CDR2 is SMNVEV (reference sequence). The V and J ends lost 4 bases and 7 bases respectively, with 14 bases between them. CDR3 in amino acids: CASSWVAGGNEQFF. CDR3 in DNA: TGTGCCAGCAGTTGGGTCGCAGGGGGGAATGAGCAGTTCTTC.

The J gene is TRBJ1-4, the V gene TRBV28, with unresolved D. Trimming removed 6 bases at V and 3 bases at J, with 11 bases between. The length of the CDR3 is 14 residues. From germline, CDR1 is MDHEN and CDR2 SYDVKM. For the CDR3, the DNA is TGTGCCAGCAGCACAAACACCGCTAATGAAAAACTGTTTTTT. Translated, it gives CASSTNTANEKLFF. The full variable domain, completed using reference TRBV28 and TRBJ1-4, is DVKVTQSSRYLVKRTGEKVFLECVQDMDHENMFWYRQDPGLGLRLIYFSYDVKMKEKGDIPEGYSVSREKKERFSLILESASTNQTSMYLCASSTNTANEKLFFGSGTQLSVL.

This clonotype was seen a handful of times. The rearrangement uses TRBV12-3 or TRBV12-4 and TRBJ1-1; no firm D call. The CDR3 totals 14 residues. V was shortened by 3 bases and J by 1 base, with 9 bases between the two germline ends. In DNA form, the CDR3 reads TGTGCCAGCAGTTTTCGGCAGCCGAACACTGAAGCTTTCTTT. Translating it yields CASSFRQPNTEAFF.

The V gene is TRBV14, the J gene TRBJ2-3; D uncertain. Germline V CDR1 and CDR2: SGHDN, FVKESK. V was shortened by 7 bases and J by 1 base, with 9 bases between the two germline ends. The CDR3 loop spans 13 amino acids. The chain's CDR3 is CASNNWGTDTQYF. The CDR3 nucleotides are TGTGCCAGCAACAATTGGGGCACAGATACGCAGTATTTT.

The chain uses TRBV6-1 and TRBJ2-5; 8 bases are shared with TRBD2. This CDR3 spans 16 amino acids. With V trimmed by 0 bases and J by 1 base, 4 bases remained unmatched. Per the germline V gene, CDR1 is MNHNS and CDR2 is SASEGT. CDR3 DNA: TGTGCCAGCAGTGAAGCCCCGGGGGGGATCCAAGAGACCCAGTACTTC. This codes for CASSEAPGGIQETQYF.

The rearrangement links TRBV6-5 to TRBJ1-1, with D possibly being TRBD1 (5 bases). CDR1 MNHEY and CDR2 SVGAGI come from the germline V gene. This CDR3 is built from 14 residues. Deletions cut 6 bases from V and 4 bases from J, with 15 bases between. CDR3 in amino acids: CASSQGPGSTEAFF. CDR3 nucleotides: TGTGCCAGCAGCCAGGGACCGGGGAGCACTGAAGCTTTCTTT.

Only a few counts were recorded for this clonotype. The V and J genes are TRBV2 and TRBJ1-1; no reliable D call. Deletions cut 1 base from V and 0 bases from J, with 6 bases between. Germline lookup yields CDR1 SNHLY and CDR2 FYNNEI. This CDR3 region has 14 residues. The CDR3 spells CASSEDAVNTEAFF. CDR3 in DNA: TGTGCCAGCAGTGAAGATGCGGTGAACACTGAAGCTTTCTTT.

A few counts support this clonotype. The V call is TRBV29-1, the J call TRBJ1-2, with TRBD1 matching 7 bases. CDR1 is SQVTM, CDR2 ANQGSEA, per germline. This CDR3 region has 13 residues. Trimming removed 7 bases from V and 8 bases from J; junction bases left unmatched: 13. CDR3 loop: CSARDSSKRGYTF. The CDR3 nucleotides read TGCAGCGCAAGGGACAGTTCCAAAAGGGGCTACACCTTC. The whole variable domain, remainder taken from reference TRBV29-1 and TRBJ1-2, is SAVISQKPSRDICQRGTSLTIQCQVDSQVTMMFWYRQQPGQSLTLIATANQGSEATYESGFVIDKFPISRPNLTFSTLTVSNMSPEDSSIYLCSARDSSKRGYTFGSGTRLTVV.